The rows below give T cell receptor beta chains drawn from one sample of a study of shared clonotypes between healthy human individuals. Some clones are missing from TCRdb's copy, which holds only in-frame ones; the method was immunoSEQ multiplex PCR. The sample yields a few million clones, under 95% seen once. Sequenced sample: naive CD4+ T cells from PBMCs. The source of these receptors is a man younger than 35 in good health. Some clones in this sample may be carry-over from other donors' samples. Each CDR3 is given with its conserved first and last residue. D genes are given only for firm matches. For some rows the clone size is stated as once, few or many, or as a class when expanded; others skip it.

d_call cdr3_length j_call v_call clone_size cdr3_aa cdr3_nt
. 14 TRBJ2-3 TRBV9 . CASTGGLGMDTQYF TGTGCCAGCACCGGGGGACTGGGGATGGATACGCAGTATTTT
. 15 TRBJ1-5 TRBV30 few CAWSVRGNSNQPQHF TGTGCCTGGAGTGTTCGGGGGAATAGCAATCAGCCCCAGCATTTT
TRBD1 16 TRBJ2-5 TRBV25-1 . CASSELGTGGKETQYF TGTGCCAGCAGTGAGCTAGGGACAGGGGGTAAGGAGACCCAGTACTTC
. 14 TRBJ1-2 TRBV5-1 . CASSFPGTNYGYTF TGCGCCAGCAGCTTTCCGGGAACAAACTATGGCTACACCTTC
TRBD1 13 TRBJ2-7 TRBV2 . CASSGTGDYEQYF TGTGCCAGCAGTGGGACAGGGGACTACGAGCAGTACTTC
. 14 TRBJ1-3 TRBV19 once CASSIKASGNTIYF TGTGCCAGTAGTATAAAGGCCTCTGGAAACACCATATATTTT
. 15 TRBJ1-2 TRBV7-9 . CASSLGAGNNYGYTF TGTGCCAGCAGCTTAGGGGCAGGGAATAACTATGGCTACACCTTC
. 14 TRBJ2-5 TRBV5-1 once CASSLPDGKETQYF TGCGCCAGCAGCCTTCCGGACGGGAAGGAGACCCAGTACTTC
TRBD2 13 TRBJ2-7 TRBV6-1 . CASSQRGPYEQYF TGTGCCAGCAGCCAGCGGGGACCCTACGAGCAGTACTTC
. 17 TRBJ2-3 TRBV7-2 . CASSLFRIGSGTDTQYF TGTGCCAGCAGCTTATTCCGTATCGGGAGCGGTACAGATACGCAGTATTTT
TRBD2 15 TRBJ2-5 TRBV2 . CASSGGTSGQETQYF TGTGCCAGCAGTGGAGGGACTAGCGGCCAAGAGACCCAGTACTTC
. 12 TRBJ2-7 TRBV2 . CATGRGSYEQYF TGTGCCACCGGCAGGGGTTCCTACGAGCAGTACTTC
. 13 TRBJ1-2 TRBV5-8 . CASSLAGYGGYTF TGTGCCAGCAGCTTGGCTGGGTATGGTGGCTACACCTTC
TRBD2 16 TRBJ2-3 TRBV11-2 . CASSVPSGGSTDTQYF TGTGCCAGCAGCGTGCCTAGCGGAGGGAGCACAGATACGCAGTATTTT
. 13 TRBJ2-1 TRBV10-3 . CAISEIRTAKQFF TGTGCCATCAGTGAGATTAGGACAGCCAAGCAGTTCTTC
. 15 TRBJ2-3 TRBV16 . CASSQSQGIPDTQYF TGTGCCAGCAGCCAATCGCAAGGGATCCCAGATACGCAGTATTTT
. 12 TRBJ1-4 TRBV30 . CAWGALPEKLFF TGTGCCTGGGGGGCCCTTCCTGAAAAACTGTTTTTT
. 16 TRBJ1-5 TRBV6-6 . CASSSGHFYSNQPQHF TGTGCCAGCAGCTCAGGACACTTCTATAGCAATCAGCCCCAGCATTTT
. 15 TRBJ2-1 TRBV5-1 . CASSLEKQAYNEQFF TGCGCCAGCAGCTTAGAAAAACAGGCCTACAATGAGCAGTTCTTC
. 12 TRBJ1-2 TRBV5-6 few CASSSGTYGYTF TGTGCCAGCAGCTCGGGGACGTATGGCTACACCTTC
TRBD2 18 TRBJ2-1 TRBV27 . CASSLWARRLAGNNEQFF TGTGCCAGCAGTTTATGGGCTCGAAGACTAGCGGGGAACAATGAGCAGTTCTTC
TRBD1 19 TRBJ2-1 TRBV5-1 . CASSLVGTGAGRSYNEQFF TGCGCCAGCAGCTTGGTTGGGACAGGAGCGGGTAGGTCCTACAATGAGCAGTTCTTC
. 15 TRBJ1-5 TRBV27 . CASRRTGSSNQPQHF TGTGCCAGCAGACGGACGGGAAGTAGCAATCAGCCCCAGCATTTT
. 13 TRBJ1-4 TRBV30 . CASRQSTGEKLFF TGTGCCAGCCGACAGAGTACCGGGGAAAAACTGTTTTTT
. 15 TRBJ2-2 TRBV28 once CASSPPRANTGELFF TGTGCCAGCAGTCCCCCGCGGGCGAACACCGGGGAGCTGTTTTTT
. 15 TRBJ1-3 TRBV15 . CATSRPPVAGNTIYF TGTGCCACCAGCCGCCCCCCAGTCGCGGGAAACACCATATATTTT
. 14 TRBJ1-1 TRBV5-1 few CASSLEGLGTEAFF TGCGCCAGCAGCTTGGAAGGGCTTGGGACTGAAGCTTTCTTT
. 13 TRBJ2-4 TRBV9 . CASSVGTQNIQYF TGTGCCAGCAGCGTAGGGACTCAAAACATTCAGTACTTC